The T cell receptor (beta chain) under discussion was sequenced for a study of CD8 T cells in ankylosing spondylitis. In its sample, this clonotype was seen a few times. Antigen: not known. Findings and limits, study-wide: Blood of patients with ankylosing spondylitis appeared to be characterized by a TCR beta motif of eight highly homologous variants. Matched synovial fluid from ankylosing spondylitis patients was reported to be enriched for disease-linked clones.

Quantitative 5'-RACE with molecular barcodes was used to make the TCR beta libraries. TCRdb re-called the 5' RACE reads with MiXCR, one entry per CDR3 protein. This table has roughly 230,000 distinct CDR3 sequences, 15% to 20% appearing once. Germline CDR1 DFQATT, CDR2 SNEGSKA (reference sequence). The CDR3 runs to 14 residues. With 6 bases clipped from V and 3 bases from J, the junction kept 8 bases outside the gene matches. The J gene is TRBJ1-5, the V gene TRBV20-1; 7 positions match TRBD1. The specimen was blood, either unsorted or a sorted T cell fraction (not recorded which). This TCR came from a male donor with ankylosing spondylitis or in good health (not recorded which). CDR3 bases: TGCAGTGCAAAAGACAGGGCCATCAATCAGCCCCAGCATTTT. It specifies CSAKDRAINQPQHF.